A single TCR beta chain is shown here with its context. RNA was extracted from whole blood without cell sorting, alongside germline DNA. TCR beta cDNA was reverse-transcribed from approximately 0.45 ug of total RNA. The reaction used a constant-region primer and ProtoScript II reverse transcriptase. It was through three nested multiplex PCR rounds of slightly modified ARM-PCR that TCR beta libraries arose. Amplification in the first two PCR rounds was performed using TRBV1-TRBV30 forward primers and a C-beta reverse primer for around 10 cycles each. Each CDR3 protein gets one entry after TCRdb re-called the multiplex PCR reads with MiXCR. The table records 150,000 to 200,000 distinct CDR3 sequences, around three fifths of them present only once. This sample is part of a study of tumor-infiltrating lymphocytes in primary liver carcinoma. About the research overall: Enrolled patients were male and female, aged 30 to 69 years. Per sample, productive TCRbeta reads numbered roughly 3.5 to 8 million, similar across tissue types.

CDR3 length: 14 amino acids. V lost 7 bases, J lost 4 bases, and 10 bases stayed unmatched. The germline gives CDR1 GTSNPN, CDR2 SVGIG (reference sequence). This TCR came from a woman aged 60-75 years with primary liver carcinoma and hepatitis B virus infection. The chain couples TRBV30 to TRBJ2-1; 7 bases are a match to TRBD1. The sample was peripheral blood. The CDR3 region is CAYSRGGSYNEQFF. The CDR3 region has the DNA TGTGCCTACAGTCGAGGGGGCTCTTACAATGAGCAGTTCTTC.